A selection of T cell receptor beta chains follows, all from one sample in a study of cytomegalovirus exposure and HLA in healthy donors. The data were produced by immunoSEQ multiplex PCR, yet TCRdb's version contains in-frame clones alone and is incomplete. The sample has 150,000 or so clones; 65% to 80% are singletons. Sequenced material: PBMCs. All receptors derive from a woman in her thirties or forties in good health and CMV-seronegative. Both conserved end residues are part of each CDR3. D genes are given only for firm matches. Some rows have no size entry. The others give once, few or many, or a class for an expanded clone.

>TRBV5-1|TRBJ1-2|TRBD1|NA
TGCGCCAGCAGCTTTCGGACAGGAAATGGCTACACCTTC
CASSFRTGNGYTF
>TRBV5-1|TRBJ1-3|NA|NA
TGCGCCAGCAGCCTGCCGGACAGCTCTGGAAACACCATATATTTT
CASSLPDSSGNTIYF
>TRBV30|TRBJ2-5|NA|NA
TGTGCCTGGAGTGGAGGGGGCCAAGAGACCCAGTACTTC
CAWSGGGQETQYF
>TRBV9|TRBJ1-2|NA|NA
TGTGCCAGCAGCATCCGGGGATCCTATGGCTACACCTTC
CASSIRGSYGYTF
>TRBV2|TRBJ2-5|TRBD2|NA
TGTGCCAGCAGTGTAGCGGGGCCCTGGAGTGGGACCCAGTACTTC
CASSVAGPWSGTQYF
>TRBV7-6|TRBJ1-2|NA|NA
TGTGCCAGCAGCTTAGCGGGCGGCTACACCTTC
CASSLAGGYTF
>TRBV6-1|TRBJ2-7|TRBD1|NA
TGTGCCAGCAGCAAAGACAGGGGCGAGCAGTACTTC
CASSKDRGEQYF
>TRBV6-5|TRBJ1-6|NA|once
TGTGCCAGCAGTTGGGGACAAGAGAATTCACCCCTCCACTTT
CASSWGQENSPLHF
>TRBV6-1|TRBJ2-3|TRBD2|NA
TGTGCCAGCAGTGAATCACTAGCGGGGGGGCAAGATACGCAGTATTTT
CASSESLAGGQDTQYF
>TRBV6-5|TRBJ1-5|NA|NA
TGTGCCAGCAGTTCAGACAGGTTCGGTCAGCCCCAGCATTTT
CASSSDRFGQPQHF
>TRBV6-1|TRBJ2-2|TRBD2|NA
TGTGCCAGCAGTGGAGGACTAGCGCGGACCGGGGAGCTGTTTTTT
CASSGGLARTGELFF
>TRBV30|TRBJ1-5|NA|NA
TGTGCCTGGAGTCAGGATAGCAATCAGCCCCAGCATTTT
CAWSQDSNQPQHF
>TRBV6-6|TRBJ2-5|TRBD2|few
TGTGCCAGCAGTTATGGAGGGAGGGAAGAGACCCAGTACTTC
CASSYGGREETQYF
>TRBV5-1|TRBJ2-3|TRBD2|NA
TGCGCCAGCAGCATTGGGACTAGCGGGGGCACAGATACGCAGTATTTT
CASSIGTSGGTDTQYF
>TRBV4-1|TRBJ2-2|TRBD1|NA
TGCGCCAGCAGCCAAGAAGTACAGGGGGCCGGGGAGCTGTTTTTT
CASSQEVQGAGELFF
>TRBV10-1|TRBJ1-3|TRBD1|NA
TGCGCCAGCAGTGAGGCAACAGGGGAGGCCCCTCCGCGAAACACCATATATTTT
CASSEATGEAPPRNTIYF
>TRBV5-4|TRBJ2-3|NA|once
TGTGCCAGCAGCTTGGACTCCTCAGATACGCAGTATTTT
CASSLDSSDTQYF
>TRBV5-1|TRBJ1-2|TRBD1|NA
TGCGCCAGCAGCTTGGACCCCCTGGACAGGAACTATGGCTACACCTTC
CASSLDPLDRNYGYTF
>TRBV29-1|TRBJ2-3|TRBD2|NA
TGCAGCGTTGTGGAGACTAGCGTCGATACGCAGTATTTT
CSVVETSVDTQYF
>TRBV27|TRBJ1-2|TRBD1|few
TGTGCCAGCAGTTTTACTTGGACAGGGGGGACGGCTAAGGTTAACTATGGCTACACCTTC
CASSFTWTGGTAKVNYGYTF
>TRBV11-3|TRBJ1-1|NA|few
TGTGCCAGCAGCTTAGGCCCGGGGGACACTGAAGCTTTCTTT
CASSLGPGDTEAFF
>TRBV9|TRBJ1-6|TRBD1|NA
TGTGCCAGCAGCCCCCAGACAGGGTATAATTCACCCCTCCACTTT
CASSPQTGYNSPLHF
>TRBV6-1|TRBJ1-1|NA|NA
TGTGCCAGCAGTTCCAGGGTTAAGGAGTTCACTGAAGCTTTCTTT
CASSSRVKEFTEAFF
>TRBV28|TRBJ1-6|NA|NA
TGTGCCAGCGGAACAACAGGCGCTCCCGAGGAGTATTCACCCCTCCACTTT
CASGTTGAPEEYSPLHF
>TRBV6-1|TRBJ2-7|TRBD2|NA
TGTGCCAGCAGTGAACGTACTAGCGGGGGGAAGCAGTACTTC
CASSERTSGGKQYF
>TRBV5-1|TRBJ1-6|TRBD1|NA
TGCGCCAGCAGCTTACAGGGGCGAGGCTCACCCCTCCACTTT
CASSLQGRGSPLHF
>TRBV5-1|TRBJ2-7|NA|NA
TGCGCCAGCAGCTTACAGGCGGTGGGCAACGAGCAGTACTTC
CASSLQAVGNEQYF
>TRBV23-1|TRBJ1-5|NA|NA
TGCGCCAGCAGTCTAGGAGGGCGTGGGCAGCCCCAGCATTTT
CASSLGGRGQPQHF
>TRBV7-6|TRBJ2-3|NA|NA
TGTGCCAGCAGCCTAGGCGGGGCTAGCACAGATACGCAGTATTTT
CASSLGGASTDTQYF
>TRBV7-6|TRBJ1-4|NA|NA
TGTGCCAGCAGCTTAGGACCAGCGGGCACTAATGAAAAACTGTTTTTT
CASSLGPAGTNEKLFF
>TRBV11-2|TRBJ2-1|NA|NA
TGTGCCAGCAGCTTAGATCTCGGACACTACAATGAGCAGTTCTTC
CASSLDLGHYNEQFF
>TRBV5-4|TRBJ2-1|TRBD2|NA
TGTGCCAGCAGCTTGATACTAGCGGCGGGGGGAGAGCAGTTCTTC
CASSLILAAGGEQFF
>TRBV7-9|TRBJ2-1|TRBD1|NA
TGTGCCAGCAGCCTGCTTGGAAGGGGGCATAATGAGCAGTTCTTC
CASSLLGRGHNEQFF
>TRBV6-6|TRBJ2-7|TRBD1|NA
TGTGCCAGCAGTTACGTGACAGGGAGAGACGAGCAGTACTTC
CASSYVTGRDEQYF
>TRBV10-3|TRBJ1-2|TRBD1|NA
TGTGCCATCAGTGAGGGACAGGGGGCCTATGGCTACACCTTC
CAISEGQGAYGYTF
>TRBV18|TRBJ2-5|TRBD1|NA
TGTGCCAGCTCACCACTTCCGGGACAGGGTCTGGAGACCCAGTACTTC
CASSPLPGQGLETQYF
>TRBV6-5|TRBJ2-3|NA|NA
TGTGCCAGCAGTTCCAGCGCGCCAGATACGCAGTATTTT
CASSSSAPDTQYF
>TRBV4-2|TRBJ1-2|NA|few
TGTGCCAGCAGCCAAGAGGCAGGGCTGACTAACTATGGCTACACCTTC
CASSQEAGLTNYGYTF
>TRBV5-1|TRBJ2-7|TRBD1|few
TGCGCCAGCAGCATGGACAGGGCGGCCTACGAGCAGTACTTC
CASSMDRAAYEQYF
>TRBV10-3|TRBJ2-3|TRBD2|NA
TGTGCCATCAAACTGAACGGCGGGAGCAGCACAGATACGCAGTATTTT
CAIKLNGGSSTDTQYF
>TRBV5-1|TRBJ1-2|NA|NA
TGCGCCAGCAGCATAACTGCGGGGGATGGCTACACCTTC
CASSITAGDGYTF
>TRBV5-4|TRBJ2-6|NA|few
TGTGCCAGCAGCCCATACAGCTCTGGGGCCAACGTCCTGACTTTC
CASSPYSSGANVLTF
>TRBV11-2|TRBJ2-5|NA|NA
TGTGCCAGCAGCTTAGTAGGGGGTCGGGAGACCCAGTACTTC
CASSLVGGRETQYF
>TRBV25-1|TRBJ1-2|TRBD1|NA
TGTGCCAGTCGTGGACAGGATAACTATGGCTACACCTTC
CASRGQDNYGYTF
>TRBV27|TRBJ2-2|NA|NA
TGTGCCAGCAGGCGGCCCCTGAACACCGGGGAGCTGTTTTTT
CASRRPLNTGELFF
>TRBV7-9|TRBJ2-2|TRBD2|NA
TGTGCCAGCAGCGTGACTAGCCGGGGCACCGGGGAGCTGTTTTTT
CASSVTSRGTGELFF
>TRBV5-1|TRBJ1-1|NA|NA
TGCGCCAGCAGCTTAAGCCCCGGAGACACTGAAGCTTTCTTT
CASSLSPGDTEAFF
>TRBV10-3|TRBJ2-7|TRBD1|once
TGTGCCATCAGTGGCCAAGGACAGGGAATGTACGAGCAGTACTTC
CAISGQGQGMYEQYF
>TRBV2|TRBJ1-1|NA|NA
TGTGCCAGCGAAAGGCGGCTGAACACTGAAGCTTTCTTT
CASERRLNTEAFF
>TRBV5-6|TRBJ1-2|TRBD1|NA
TGTGCCAGCGTCCGGGACAGAGGATATGGCTACACCTTC
CASVRDRGYGYTF
>TRBV5-4|TRBJ1-1|TRBD1|NA
TGTGCCAGCAGCCCCCCGAACAGGGGGGGCACTGAAGCTTTCTTT
CASSPPNRGGTEAFF
>TRBV7-2|TRBJ2-5|TRBD2|NA
TGTGCCAGCAGCCCTAGCGGGGGGCCCACGGAGACCCAGTACTTC
CASSPSGGPTETQYF
>TRBV18|TRBJ2-7|TRBD2|NA
TGTGCCAGCTCACCAAGGTCGGGGGGGAGCTCCTACGAGCAGTACTTC
CASSPRSGGSSYEQYF
>TRBV6-1|TRBJ1-3|NA|NA
TGTGCCAGCAGTGAAGTGACTAAGACAGGATACCTCCCGTGGAACACCATATATTTT
CASSEVTKTGYLPWNTIYF